This is a list of T cell receptor beta chains from one sample in a study of beta chain features in type 1 diabetes. Assay: immunoSEQ multiplex PCR; the TCRdb copy retains only in-frame clones and omits some. This table has some 350,000 clones, around 10% appearing once. Sample: central memory CD4+ T cells from blood. These receptors were obtained from a man in his thirties or forties with type 1 diabetes. Each CDR3 is given with its conserved first and last residue. D genes are given only for firm matches. The size entry is marked missing in some rows and otherwise reads once, few, many or a size class.

J gene | V gene | clone size | D gene | CDR3 protein | CDR3 DNA
TRBJ2-1 | TRBV19 | many | - | CASSMADYNEQFF | TGTGCCAGTAGTATGGCAGACTACAATGAGCAGTTCTTC
TRBJ2-5 | TRBV28 | many | TRBD1 | CASRPQGAGETQYF | TGTGCCAGCAGGCCACAGGGGGCTGGAGAGACCCAGTACTTC
TRBJ2-2 | TRBV7-6 | many | - | CASSPGPAGNTGELFF | TGTGCCAGCAGCCCCGGTCCCGCCGGGAACACCGGGGAGCTGTTTTTT
TRBJ1-1 | TRBV19 | many | TRBD1 | CASSPNNRGNTEAFF | TGTGCCAGTAGCCCGAATAACAGGGGGAACACTGAAGCTTTCTTT
TRBJ1-5 | TRBV19 | - | - | CASSISGSQPQHF | TGTGCCAGTAGTATCTCAGGGAGTCAGCCCCAGCATTTT
TRBJ2-3 | TRBV27 | few | - | CASSFWPTGPSTDTQYF | TGTGCCAGCAGTTTTTGGCCCACCGGCCCTAGCACAGATACGCAGTATTTT
TRBJ2-1 | TRBV7-6 | - | TRBD2 | CASSPLTSGSREFF | TGTGCCAGCAGCCCGCTGACTAGCGGGAGTAGGGAGTTCTTC
TRBJ2-4 | TRBV5-4 | - | - | CASSLGQNSRLAKNIQYF | TGTGCCAGCAGCTTGGGACAGAACTCAAGACTAGCCAAAAACATTCAGTACTTC
TRBJ2-3 | TRBV7-2 | few | - | CASSLVQPDTQYF | TGTGCCAGCAGCTTAGTCCAGCCAGATACGCAGTATTTT
TRBJ1-4 | TRBV19 | many | - | CASHQPPGQKEKLFF | TGTGCCAGTCACCAACCGCCGGGTCAAAAAGAAAAACTGTTTTTT
TRBJ2-5 | TRBV6-5 | few | - | CASSYFGRKTQYF | TGTGCCAGCAGTTACTTCGGTCGGAAGACCCAGTACTTC
TRBJ1-4 | TRBV15 | few | - | CATSRDLGNEKLFF | TGTGCCACCAGCAGAGATCTAGGAAATGAAAAACTGTTTTTT
TRBJ2-1 | TRBV6-4 | - | TRBD2 | CASSETSGSYNEQFF | TGTGCCAGCAGTGAGACTAGCGGGAGTTATAATGAGCAGTTCTTC
TRBJ2-7 | TRBV6-5 | - | - | CASSYSGASYEQYF | TGTGCCAGCAGTTACTCCGGGGCCTCCTACGAGCAGTACTTC
TRBJ2-2 | TRBV5-1 | - | - | CASSLLHRRSTGELFF | TGCGCCAGCAGCTTGCTGCACAGGCGGTCGACCGGGGAGCTGTTTTTT
TRBJ2-2 | TRBV18 | few | TRBD1 | CASSPSRDREGTGELFF | TGTGCCAGCTCACCTTCCCGGGACAGGGAAGGGACCGGGGAGCTGTTTTTT
TRBJ2-1 | TRBV10-3 | many | TRBD2 | CAISGLAGYNEQFF | TGTGCCATCAGTGGACTAGCGGGATACAATGAGCAGTTCTTC
TRBJ1-4 | TRBV7-2 | few | TRBD1 | CASSFRTDRVGEKLFF | TGTGCCAGCAGCTTTCGGACCGACAGGGTCGGGGAAAAACTGTTTTTT
TRBJ2-1 | TRBV5-1 | many | - | CASSLDMTTYNEQFF | TGCGCCAGCAGCTTGGATATGACTACCTACAATGAGCAGTTCTTC
TRBJ2-5 | TRBV27 | - | - | CASSLDGAETQYF | TGTGCCAGCAGTTTAGATGGGGCAGAGACCCAGTACTTC
TRBJ2-2 | TRBV6-4 | many | - | CASRNIGGELFF | TGTGCCAGCAGGAACATTGGCGGGGAGCTGTTTTTT
TRBJ2-5 | TRBV10-3 | - | TRBD1 | CAISENKDRGYQETQYF | TGTGCCATCAGTGAAAACAAGGACAGGGGATACCAAGAGACCCAGTACTTC
TRBJ2-7 | TRBV20-1 | - | - | CSARRGYEQYF | TGCAGTGCTAGGCGCGGGTACGAGCAGTACTTC
TRBJ1-4 | TRBV20-1 | - | - | CSARVSEKLFF | TGCAGTGCTAGGGTCAGCGAAAAACTGTTTTTT
TRBJ1-3 | TRBV4-2 | few | TRBD1 | CASSQEQGASGNTIYF | TGTGCCAGCAGCCAAGAGCAGGGGGCTTCTGGAAACACCATATATTTT
TRBJ1-5 | TRBV2 | few | - | CASSEDSLSNQPQHF | TGTGCCAGCAGTGAGGACAGCCTTAGCAATCAGCCCCAGCATTTT
TRBJ2-3 | TRBV7-9 | - | - | CASSRALDTQYF | TGCGCCAGCAGCCGGGCGTTGGATACGCAGTATTTT
TRBJ2-2 | TRBV19 | few | - | CASSLGNTGELFF | TGTGCCAGTAGTTTAGGGAACACCGGGGAGCTGTTTTTT
TRBJ1-2 | TRBV28 | - | - | CASSLNPGRNLLGYTF | TGTGCCAGCAGTTTAAACCCGGGACGCAACCTCCTTGGCTACACCTTC
TRBJ1-5 | TRBV30 | - | TRBD1 | CAWSIQGNQPQHF | TGTGCCTGGAGTATACAGGGGAATCAGCCCCAGCATTTT
TRBJ2-7 | TRBV27 | - | TRBD2 | CASSFVPAGVSSYEQYF | TGTGCCAGCAGTTTTGTTCCAGCGGGAGTAAGTAGCTACGAGCAGTACTTC
TRBJ2-7 | TRBV6-6 | few | TRBD1 | CASRSGQGTYEQYF | TGTGCCAGCAGATCAGGACAGGGTACCTACGAGCAGTACTTC
TRBJ2-3 | TRBV4-1 | few | TRBD1 | CASSQPGQGTDTQYF | TGCGCCAGCAGCCAACCGGGACAGGGCACAGATACGCAGTATTTT
TRBJ2-7 | TRBV7-3 | - | TRBD2 | CASSASSLAGAEQYF | TGTGCCAGCAGCGCATCTTCACTAGCGGGAGCCGAGCAGTACTTC
TRBJ2-7 | TRBV11-2 | - | - | CASSLLAGYEQYF | TGTGCCAGCAGCTTACTCGCAGGCTACGAGCAGTACTTC
TRBJ2-1 | TRBV27 | - | TRBD1 | CASSATGTGARQFF | TGTGCCAGCAGTGCCACCGGGACAGGGGCACGGCAGTTCTTC
TRBJ1-1 | TRBV27 | few | TRBD1 | CASSLGRGSTEAFF | TGTGCCAGCAGTTTGGGCAGGGGGAGCACTGAAGCTTTCTTT
TRBJ2-2 | TRBV18 | few | - | CASSPVSSAGETGELFF | TGTGCCAGCTCACCAGTTTCTTCGGCAGGGGAAACCGGGGAGCTGTTTTTT
TRBJ2-5 | TRBV6-1 | - | TRBD1 | CASSAGSRQGPQETQYF | TGTGCCAGCAGTGCCGGATCGAGACAGGGGCCTCAAGAGACCCAGTACTTC
TRBJ2-1 | TRBV5-1 | few | TRBD2 | CASTLTSGSQNEQFF | TGCGCCAGCACTCTCACTAGCGGGAGTCAAAATGAGCAGTTCTTC
TRBJ1-1 | TRBV27 | few | - | CASSLNRMGDTEAFF | TGTGCCAGCAGTTTAAACCGAATGGGGGACACTGAAGCTTTCTTT
TRBJ2-4 | TRBV7-2 | few | - | CASSSSGAQNIQYF | TGTGCCAGCAGCTCCTCCGGGGCGCAAAACATTCAGTACTTC
TRBJ2-7 | TRBV5-1 | - | TRBD2 | CASSQASGSYEQYF | TGCGCCAGCAGCCAAGCTAGCGGTTCCTACGAGCAGTACTTC
TRBJ2-7 | TRBV7-8 | few | - | CASSGPLGGGEQYF | TGTGCCAGCAGTGGCCCCCTGGGAGGGGGCGAGCAGTACTTC
TRBJ1-1 | TRBV28 | few | - | CASSPFPKAFF | TGTGCCAGCAGCCCCTTCCCCAAAGCTTTCTTT
TRBJ2-3 | TRBV5-4 | - | - | CASSLTGFTDTQYF | TGTGCCAGCAGCTTAACAGGGTTCACAGATACGCAGTATTTT
TRBJ2-5 | TRBV18 | few | TRBD1 | CASSPSLGQIQETQYF | TGTGCCAGCTCACCATCGCTGGGACAGATTCAAGAGACCCAGTACTTC
TRBJ2-5 | TRBV10-3 | - | - | CAISYQETQYF | TGTGCCATCAGTTACCAAGAGACCCAGTACTTC
TRBJ2-1 | TRBV21-1 | - | - | CASSPHRTSGRVPRNNEQFF | TGTGCCAGCAGCCCCCACAGGACTAGCGGGAGGGTACCCAGAAACAATGAGCAGTTCTTC
TRBJ2-5 | TRBV29-1 | - | TRBD1 | CSFVTGGIGETQYF | TGCAGCTTTGTGACAGGGGGTATAGGAGAGACCCAGTACTTC